This T cell receptor (beta chain) was sequenced for a study of blood T cell repertoires in COVID-19. Study as a whole: COVID-19 samples, acute and convalescent, were from the United States, Italy and Spain.

The V gene lost 1 base and the J gene lost 11 bases, with 12 bases spanning the gap. The CDR3 is 13 residues long. Germline V lookup: CDR1 SGHAT, CDR2 FQNNGV. As originally analysed: Estimated nucleated cell counts came from reference gene primer amplification. TCRdb keeps only in-frame clones here, not all; method: immunoSEQ multiplex PCR. The V and J calls and the clone size are those of that table, but D and trimming were determined from the DNA. The repertoire has 40,000 to 65,000 clones, roughly 84% of them found once; the top ten carry approximately 10%. The sample consisted of peripheral blood. The chain couples TRBV11-2 to TRBJ2-1; maybe TRBD2 (5 bases). The clonotype comes from a man between 65 and 85 years old with active COVID-19. CDR3 DNA: TGTGCCAGCAGCTTAGCAGAGGGTATCAAGCAGTTCTTC. It encodes CASSLAEGIKQFF.